This entry concerns a single TCR beta chain. Its antigen is not known. This record belongs to a study of cytomegalovirus exposure and HLA in healthy donors. Study as a whole: A prior study identified 90 million to 120 million unique TCR beta sequences from about 180 million T cells.

Overall study results and limits: For TCR beta chains, V- and J-gene trimming was later linked to a missense DCLRE1C variant. Later work found that TCR association rates differed between HLA loci; DRB1 had the most and HLA-C the fewest. CMV serostatus was the sole immune exposure information available.

With 60 Vbeta and 13 Jbeta primers, the PCR was carried out. Some clones are missing from TCRdb's copy, which holds only in-frame ones; the method was immunoSEQ multiplex PCR. This sample carries approximately 190,000 clones, over 70% of them seen once, and the ten largest clones take about 1.9%. Germline V gives CDR1 SGHDN, CDR2 FVKESK. The CDR3 is 13 amino acids. Trimming pared 5 bases from V and 2 bases from J, leaving 9 bases between. The receptor was derived from a woman in her late teens or twenties in good health and CMV-seropositive. This chain joins TRBV14 and TRBJ1-2; D may be TRBD1 (6 bases). The sequenced material came from PBMCs. The CDR3 DNA follows: TGTGCCAGCAGCAGGACAGCCAACTATGGCTACACCTTC. Its translation is CASSRTANYGYTF.